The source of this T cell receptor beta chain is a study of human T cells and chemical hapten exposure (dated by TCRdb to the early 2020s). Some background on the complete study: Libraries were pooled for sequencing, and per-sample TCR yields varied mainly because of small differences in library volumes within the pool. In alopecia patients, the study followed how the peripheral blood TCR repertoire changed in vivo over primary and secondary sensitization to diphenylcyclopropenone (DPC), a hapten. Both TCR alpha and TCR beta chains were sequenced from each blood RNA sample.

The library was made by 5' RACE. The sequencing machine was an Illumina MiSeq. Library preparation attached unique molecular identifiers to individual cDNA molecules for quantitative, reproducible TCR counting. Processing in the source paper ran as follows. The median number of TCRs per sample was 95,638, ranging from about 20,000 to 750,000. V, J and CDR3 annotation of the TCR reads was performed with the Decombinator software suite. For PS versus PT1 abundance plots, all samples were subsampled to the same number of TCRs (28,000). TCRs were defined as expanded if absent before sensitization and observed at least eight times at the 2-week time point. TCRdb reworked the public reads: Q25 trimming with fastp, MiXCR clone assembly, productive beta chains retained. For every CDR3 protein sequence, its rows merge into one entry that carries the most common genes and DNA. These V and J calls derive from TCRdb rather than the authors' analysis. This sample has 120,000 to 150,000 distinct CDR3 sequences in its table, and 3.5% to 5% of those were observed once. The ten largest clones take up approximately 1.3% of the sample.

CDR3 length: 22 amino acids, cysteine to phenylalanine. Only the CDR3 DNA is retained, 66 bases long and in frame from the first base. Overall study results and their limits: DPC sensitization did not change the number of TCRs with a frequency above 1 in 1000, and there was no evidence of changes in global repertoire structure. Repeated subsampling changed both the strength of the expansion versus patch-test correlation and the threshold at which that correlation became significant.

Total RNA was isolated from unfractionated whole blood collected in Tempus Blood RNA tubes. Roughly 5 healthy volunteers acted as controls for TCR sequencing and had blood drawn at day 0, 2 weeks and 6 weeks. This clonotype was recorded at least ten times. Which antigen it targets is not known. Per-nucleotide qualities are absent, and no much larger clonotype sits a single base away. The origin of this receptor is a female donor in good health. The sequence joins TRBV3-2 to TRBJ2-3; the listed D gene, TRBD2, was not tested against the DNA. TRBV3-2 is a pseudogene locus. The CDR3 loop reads CASSQETTPSGGTPFPTDTQYF. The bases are TGTGCCAGCAGCCAAGAGACAACCCCTAGCGGGGGGACCCCCTTTCCCACAGATACGCAGTATTTT.